Presented here are 6 T cell receptor beta chains from one specimen sequenced in a study of radiotherapy plus CTLA-4 blockade in lung cancer. Using immunoSEQ multiplex PCR, the repertoire was profiled, and TCRdb retains in-frame clones only, with some absent. The sample has about 95,000 clones; 75% to 90% are singletons. Specimen: peripheral blood, collected from a patient treated with radiotherapy plus ipilimumab. These receptors originate from a human donor with non-small cell lung cancer who had a partial response to radiotherapy plus ipilimumab.

The chain uses TRBV9 and TRBJ2-7; TRBD1 aligns across 8 bases. CDR3 length: 15 amino acids. J gave up 2 bases and V 4 bases, and 8 bases lay outside the gene matches. The germline gives CDR1 SGDLS, CDR2 YYNGEE. The CDR3, as DNA: TGTGCCAGCAGCCCGTCTCCGGACAGGGCCTACGAGCAGTACTTC. Amino acids: CASSPSPDRAYEQYF.

This clone was seen just once. V gene TRBV5-1 combines with J gene TRBJ2-5; 7 positions match TRBD2. The DNA end is a closer match to TRBJ2-7, so the J assignment may be wrong. Germline assignment: CDR1 SGHRS and CDR2 YFSETQ. This CDR3 spans 16 amino acids. CDR3 region: CASSLATASGPYEQYF. CDR3 in DNA: TGCGCCAGCAGCTTGGCCACAGCTAGCGGTCCCTACGAGCAGTACTTC.

This chain joins TRBV28 and TRBJ1-1; TRBD1 matches 7 bases. Germline V gene lookup returns CDR1 MDHEN and CDR2 SYDVKM. Germline trimming cut 8 bases from V and 0 bases from J; bases unmatched to any gene: 9. The CDR3 sequence is 15 residues long. CDR3 bases: TGTGCCAGCCGTGCGACAGGGTTCATGAACACTGAAGCTTTCTTT. Translating it yields CASRATGFMNTEAFF.

The chain links TRBV11-2 to TRBJ2-2, with D possibly TRBD2 on 5 matching bases. Germline V gene sequence: CDR1 SGHAT, CDR2 FQNNGV. Trimming removed 5 bases from V and 0 bases from J, with 7 bases in between. This CDR3 contains 14 residues. CDR3 sequence (DNA): TGTGCCAGCAGCCGGACTGCGAACACCGGGGAGCTGTTTTTT. Translated, it gives CASSRTANTGELFF.

This clone was seen once. The rearrangement links TRBV10-1 to TRBJ2-2; D perhaps matches TRBD1 (6 bases). This CDR3 has 14 residues. The V and J ends lost 10 bases and 9 bases respectively, with 21 bases between them. The germline V gene has CDR1 WNHNN and CDR2 SYGVQD (reference sequence). The CDR3 is CATPEPQGSRELFF. The CDR3 nucleotides are TGCGCCACACCAGAGCCACAGGGTTCAAGGGAGCTGTTTTTT.

The J gene is TRBJ2-7, the V gene TRBV5-5; 7 bases line up with TRBD1. CDR1 is SGHKS and CDR2 is YYEKEE in the germline V gene (reference sequence). The CDR3 sequence is 16 residues long. J was trimmed by 2 bases and V by 4 bases; bases with no gene match: 12. The CDR3 DNA is TGTGCCAGCAGCCCCGTCCCCCGGGACAGTACCTACGAGCAGTACTTC. This gives the protein CASSPVPRDSTYEQYF.